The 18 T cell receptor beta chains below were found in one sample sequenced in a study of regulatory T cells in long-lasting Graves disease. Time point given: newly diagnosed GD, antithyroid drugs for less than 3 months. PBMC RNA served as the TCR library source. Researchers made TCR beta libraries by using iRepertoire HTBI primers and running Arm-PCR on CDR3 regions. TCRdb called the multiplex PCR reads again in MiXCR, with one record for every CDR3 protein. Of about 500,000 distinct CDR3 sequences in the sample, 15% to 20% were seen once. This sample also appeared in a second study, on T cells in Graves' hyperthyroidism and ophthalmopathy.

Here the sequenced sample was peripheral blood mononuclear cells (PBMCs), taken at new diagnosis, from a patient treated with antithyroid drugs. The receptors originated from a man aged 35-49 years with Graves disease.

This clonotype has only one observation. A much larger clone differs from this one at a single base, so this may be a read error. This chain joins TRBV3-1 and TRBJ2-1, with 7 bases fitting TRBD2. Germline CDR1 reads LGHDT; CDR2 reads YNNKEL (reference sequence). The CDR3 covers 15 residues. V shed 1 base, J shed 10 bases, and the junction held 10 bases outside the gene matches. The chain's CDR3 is CASSQGASGGKEQFF. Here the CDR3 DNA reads TGTGCCAGCAGCCAAGGAGCTAGCGGAGGGAAGGAGCAGTTCTTC.

CDR3 DNA sequence: TGCAGTGCTAGAGAGACTAGCGGGAGAACTAATGAGCAGTTCTTC. Its translation is CSARETSGRTNEQFF. The chain carries TRBV20-1 and TRBJ2-1; 12 positions match TRBD2. V lost 0 bases and J lost 7; bases outside the gene matches: 4. The CDR3 runs 15 residues. Germline CDR1 is DFQATT and CDR2 is SNEGSKA (reference sequence).

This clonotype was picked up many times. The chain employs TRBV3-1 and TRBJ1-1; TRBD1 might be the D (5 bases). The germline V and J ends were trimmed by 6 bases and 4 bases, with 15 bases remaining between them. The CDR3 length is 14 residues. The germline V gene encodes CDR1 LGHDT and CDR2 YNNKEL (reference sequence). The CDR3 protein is CASSYQGVATEAFF. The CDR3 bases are TGTGCCAGCAGTTACCAGGGTGTGGCCACTGAAGCTTTCTTT.

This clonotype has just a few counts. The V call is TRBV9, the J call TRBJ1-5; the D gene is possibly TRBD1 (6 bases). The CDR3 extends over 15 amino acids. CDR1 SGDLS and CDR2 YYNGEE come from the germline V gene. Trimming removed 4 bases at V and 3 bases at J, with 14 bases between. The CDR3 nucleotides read TGTGCCAGCAGCTCACAGGGTCATAACAATCAGCCCCAGCATTTT. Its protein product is CASSSQGHNNQPQHF.

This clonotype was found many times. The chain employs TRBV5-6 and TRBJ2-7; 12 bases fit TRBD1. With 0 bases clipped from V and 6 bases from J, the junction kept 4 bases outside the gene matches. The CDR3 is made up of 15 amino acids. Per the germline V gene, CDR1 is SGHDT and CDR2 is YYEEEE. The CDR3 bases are TGTGCCAGCAGCTTGGAGGGACAGGGGGCTTCCGAGCAGTACTTC. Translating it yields CASSLEGQGASEQYF.

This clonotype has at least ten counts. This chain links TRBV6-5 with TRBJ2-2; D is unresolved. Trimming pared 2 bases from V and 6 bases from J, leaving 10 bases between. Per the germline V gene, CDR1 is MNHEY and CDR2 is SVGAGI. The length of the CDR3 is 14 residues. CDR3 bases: TGTGCCAGCAGTTACAGGCCTCAGGCCGGGGAGCTGTTTTTT. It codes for CASSYRPQAGELFF.

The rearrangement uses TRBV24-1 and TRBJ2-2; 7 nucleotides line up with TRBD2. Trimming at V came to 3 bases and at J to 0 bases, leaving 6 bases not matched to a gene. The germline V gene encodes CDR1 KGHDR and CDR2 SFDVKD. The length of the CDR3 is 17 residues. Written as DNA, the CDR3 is TGTGCCACCAGTGATCCCGCCCGGGGGGCGAACACCGGGGAGCTGTTTTTT. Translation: CATSDPARGANTGELFF.

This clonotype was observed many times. CDR3 coding DNA: TGTGCCAGCAGTTACGTCCAGGGACAAGGCTACACCTTC. This translates into CASSYVQGQGYTF. The chain uses TRBV6-9 and TRBJ1-2; weak D call: TRBD1 (6 bases). CDR3 length: 13 amino acids. The germline V gene encodes CDR1 MNHGY and CDR2 SVAAGI. The V and J ends lost 3 bases and 8 bases respectively, with 13 bases between them.

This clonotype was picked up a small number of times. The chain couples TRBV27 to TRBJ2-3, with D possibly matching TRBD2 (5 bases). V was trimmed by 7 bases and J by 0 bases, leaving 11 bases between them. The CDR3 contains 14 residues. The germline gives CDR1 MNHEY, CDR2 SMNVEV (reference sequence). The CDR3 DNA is TGTGCCAGCAAGATACTAGTGAGCACAGATACGCAGTATTTT. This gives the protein CASKILVSTDTQYF.

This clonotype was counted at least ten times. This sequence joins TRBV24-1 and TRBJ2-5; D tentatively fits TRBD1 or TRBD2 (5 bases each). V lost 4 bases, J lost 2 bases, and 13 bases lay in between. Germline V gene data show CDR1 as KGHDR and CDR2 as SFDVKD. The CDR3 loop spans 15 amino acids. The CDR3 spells CATSEPGRKQETQYF. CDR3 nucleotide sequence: TGTGCCACCAGTGAACCGGGACGGAAACAAGAGACCCAGTACTTC.

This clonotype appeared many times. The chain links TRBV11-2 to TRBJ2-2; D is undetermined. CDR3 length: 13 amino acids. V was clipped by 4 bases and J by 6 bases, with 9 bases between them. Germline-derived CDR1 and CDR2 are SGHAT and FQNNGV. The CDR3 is CASSSMGSGELFF. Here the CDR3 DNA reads TGTGCCAGCAGCTCAATGGGGTCCGGGGAGCTGTTTTTT.

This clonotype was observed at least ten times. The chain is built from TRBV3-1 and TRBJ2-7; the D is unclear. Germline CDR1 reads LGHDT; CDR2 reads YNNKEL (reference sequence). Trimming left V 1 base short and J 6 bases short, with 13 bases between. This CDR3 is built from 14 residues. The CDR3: CASSQVSARFEQYF. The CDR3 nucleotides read TGTGCCAGCAGCCAAGTGTCGGCCAGGTTCGAGCAGTACTTC.

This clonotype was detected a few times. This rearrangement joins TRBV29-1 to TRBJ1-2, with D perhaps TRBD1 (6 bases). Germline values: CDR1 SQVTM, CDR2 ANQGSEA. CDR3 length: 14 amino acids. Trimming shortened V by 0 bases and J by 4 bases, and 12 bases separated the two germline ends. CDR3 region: CSVEDPGQLYGYTF. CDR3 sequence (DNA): TGCAGCGTTGAAGATCCTGGACAGCTCTATGGCTACACCTTC.

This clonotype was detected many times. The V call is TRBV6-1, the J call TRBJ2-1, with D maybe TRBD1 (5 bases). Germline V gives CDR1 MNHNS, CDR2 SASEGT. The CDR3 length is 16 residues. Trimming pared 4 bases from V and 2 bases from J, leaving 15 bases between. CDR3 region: CASSGVWGRPYNEQFF. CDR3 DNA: TGTGCCAGCAGTGGGGTATGGGGCCGCCCCTACAATGAGCAGTTCTTC.

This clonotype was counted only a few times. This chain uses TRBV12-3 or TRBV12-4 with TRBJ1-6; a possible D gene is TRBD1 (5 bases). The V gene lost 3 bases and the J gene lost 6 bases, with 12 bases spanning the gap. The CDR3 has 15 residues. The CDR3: CASSLGGGSNSPLHF. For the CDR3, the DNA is TGTGCCAGCAGTTTGGGGGGGGGGAGTAATTCACCCCTCCACTTT.

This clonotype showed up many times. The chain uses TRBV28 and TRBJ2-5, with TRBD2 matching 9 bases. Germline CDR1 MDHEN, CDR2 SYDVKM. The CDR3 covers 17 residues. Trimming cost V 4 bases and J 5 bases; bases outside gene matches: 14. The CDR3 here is CASSSLGAGGPGETQYF. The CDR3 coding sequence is TGTGCCAGCAGTTCACTCGGGGCGGGAGGGCCCGGGGAGACCCAGTACTTC.

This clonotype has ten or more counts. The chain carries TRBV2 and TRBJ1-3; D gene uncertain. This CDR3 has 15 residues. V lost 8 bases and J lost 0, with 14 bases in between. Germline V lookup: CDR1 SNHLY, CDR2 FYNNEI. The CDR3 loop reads CASERRRPSGNTIYF. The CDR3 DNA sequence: TGTGCCAGCGAGAGGCGGCGACCCTCTGGAAACACCATATATTTT.

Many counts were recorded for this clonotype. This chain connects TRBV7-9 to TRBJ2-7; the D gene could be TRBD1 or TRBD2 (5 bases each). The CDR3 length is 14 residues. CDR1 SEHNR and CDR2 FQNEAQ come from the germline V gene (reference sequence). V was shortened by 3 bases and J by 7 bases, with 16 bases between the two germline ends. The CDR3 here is CASSFGGSPGEQYF. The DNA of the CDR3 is TGTGCCAGCAGCTTTGGGGGTTCACCGGGGGAGCAGTACTTC.